This entry lists 27 T cell receptor beta chains sequenced from one sample in a study of shared clonotypes between healthy human individuals. Produced via immunoSEQ multiplex PCR; TCRdb's table is partial and in-frame only. The sample includes more than 2 million clones, 90% to 97% of them seen just once. The specimen was naive CD4+ T cells sorted from blood. The subset is: CD45RA+ positively selected. The receptors shown here come from a man younger than 35 in good health.

This clone was counted once. The chain couples TRBV30 to TRBJ2-1, with D unresolved. Germline CDR1 reads GTSNPN; CDR2 reads SVGIG (reference sequence). The CDR3 has 13 amino acids. The V and J ends lost 0 bases and 4 bases respectively, with 7 bases between them. For the CDR3, the DNA is TGTGCCTGGAGTGTACTAAGTTACAATGAGCAGTTCTTC. Protein: CAWSVLSYNEQFF.

The chain couples TRBV6-5 to TRBJ2-7, with D perhaps matching TRBD1 (7 bases). CDR1 and CDR2 from the germline V gene are MNHEY and SVGAGI. The length of the CDR3 is 14 residues. Trimming shortened V by 1 base and J by 4 bases, and 11 bases separated the two germline ends. The CDR3 region is CASSYYRGLYEQYF. Written as DNA, the CDR3 is TGTGCCAGCAGTTACTACAGGGGACTTTACGAGCAGTACTTC.

This chain uses TRBV19 with TRBJ1-2; the D is unclear. V was cut by 5 bases and J by 5 bases, with 12 bases left in between. This CDR3 contains 13 residues. CDR1 LNHDA and CDR2 SQIVND come from the germline V gene (reference sequence). This CDR3 reads CASSPGKAYGYTF. The CDR3 region has the DNA TGTGCCAGTAGTCCCGGGAAGGCTTATGGCTACACCTTC. The full variable domain, its missing parts supplied by reference TRBV19 and TRBJ1-2, is DGGITQSPKYLFRKEGQNVTLSCEQNLNHDAMYWYRQDPGQGLRLIYYSQIVNDFQKGDIAEGYSVSREKKESFPLTVTSAQKNPTAFYLCASSPGKAYGYTFGSGTRLTVV.

The sample holds one count of this clone. This chain uses TRBV25-1 with TRBJ2-4; 11 bases map to TRBD1. V trimming: 1 base; J trimming: 3 bases; junction bases outside the gene matches: 5. The CDR3 spans 17 residues. The germline V gene has CDR1 MGHDK and CDR2 SYGVNS. Here the CDR3 reads CASSESGQGAGKNIQYF. CDR3 nucleotides: TGTGCCAGCAGTGAATCTGGACAGGGGGCTGGCAAAAACATTCAGTACTTC.

The J gene is TRBJ1-3, the V gene TRBV19; 8 nucleotides align to TRBD1. The trim removed 5 bases at V and 0 bases at J, leaving 6 bases unmatched. The CDR3 runs 16 residues. From germline, CDR1 is LNHDA and CDR2 SQIVND (reference sequence). CDR3 coding DNA: TGTGCCAGTAGTCTTCAGGGGGCCAGCTCTGGAAACACCATATATTTT. Residues: CASSLQGASSGNTIYF.

The chain links TRBV30 to TRBJ1-6; 7 bases map to TRBD1. The germline gives CDR1 GTSNPN, CDR2 SVGIG (reference sequence). V lost 3 bases and J lost 8; bases outside the gene matches: 4. The CDR3 is 13 residues long. Here the CDR3 reads CAWRATGDSPLHF. The CDR3 DNA is TGTGCCTGGAGAGCCACAGGGGATTCACCCCTCCACTTT.

The gene calls are TRBV4-2 and TRBJ1-4, with 7 bases that match TRBD1. Germline-derived CDR1 and CDR2 are LGHNA and YNFKEQ. The CDR3 runs to 18 residues. The V and J ends lost 0 bases and 1 base, in that order; junction bases with no gene match: 8. The CDR3 protein is CASSQDPAGGRTNEKLFF. In DNA form, the CDR3 reads TGTGCCAGCAGCCAAGATCCTGCAGGGGGGCGAACTAATGAAAAACTGTTTTTT.

The chain has TRBV5-4 and TRBJ2-6, with no clear D. Germline CDR1 is SGHNT and CDR2 is YYREEE (reference sequence). V lost 2 bases and J lost 0, with 6 bases in between. This CDR3 spans 15 amino acids. The CDR3 sequence: CASSFGSSGANVLTF. CDR3 nucleotides: TGTGCCAGCAGCTTCGGCAGCTCTGGGGCCAACGTCCTGACTTTC.

This sequence joins TRBV5-1 and TRBJ1-2; D unclear. The CDR3 is 15 residues long. Trimming pared 0 bases from V and 0 bases from J, leaving 9 bases between. CDR1 and CDR2 (germline): SGHRS, YFSETQ. This chain's CDR3 is CASSLGDPANYGYTF. The CDR3 DNA reads TGCGCCAGCAGCTTGGGAGATCCCGCTAACTATGGCTACACCTTC.

V gene TRBV2 combines with J gene TRBJ2-4; 8 bases align to TRBD2. This CDR3 region has 14 residues. V trimming: 6 bases; J trimming: 2 bases; junction bases outside the gene matches: 3. In germline, CDR1 is SNHLY, CDR2 FYNNEI. CDR3 DNA: TGTGCCAGCAGCCAGCGGGAGTCCAAAAACATTCAGTACTTC. Its translation is CASSQRESKNIQYF.

Notes on this clone: The identical CDR3 is also encoded by other nucleotide sequences in the sample. The chain has TRBV5-1 and TRBJ2-5, with D perhaps TRBD1 (5 bases). Germline values: CDR1 SGHRS, CDR2 YFSETQ. CDR3 length: 13 amino acids. V was clipped by 0 bases and J by 5 bases, with 8 bases between them. CDR3 in amino acids: CASSLVAGETQYF. CDR3 DNA sequence: TGCGCCAGCAGCTTGGTAGCAGGGGAGACCCAGTACTTC.

The gene calls are TRBV6-1 and TRBJ1-1; D gene uncertain. This CDR3 spans 13 amino acids. V lost 3 bases and J lost 0, with 5 bases in between. Looked up from germline, CDR1 is MNHNS and CDR2 is SASEGT. CDR3 sequence: CASSERVNTEAFF. The CDR3 region has the DNA TGTGCCAGCAGTGAGAGGGTGAACACTGAAGCTTTCTTT.

In this sample, this clone turned up once. The chain has TRBV7-3 and TRBJ2-7; D unclear. Germline lookup yields CDR1 SGHTA and CDR2 FQGTGA. V was trimmed by 6 bases and J by 5 bases, leaving 14 bases between them. The CDR3 has 13 residues. CDR3 in amino acids: CASSLTPQHEQYF. CDR3 nucleotides: TGTGCCAGCAGTTTGACCCCCCAGCACGAGCAGTACTTC.

As concerns this clone: The same CDR3 is also encoded by other DNA sequences in this sample. This sequence joins TRBV30 and TRBJ2-2; D call uncertain. The germline V and J ends were trimmed by 2 bases and 2 bases, with 6 bases remaining between them. The CDR3 sequence is 13 residues long. CDR1 is GTSNPN, CDR2 SVGIG, per germline (reference sequence). CDR3 region: CAWSQSNTGELFF. CDR3 sequence (DNA): TGTGCCTGGAGTCAGTCTAACACCGGGGAGCTGTTTTTT.

The chain has TRBV6-6 and TRBJ2-1, with 8 bases lining up with TRBD2. The germline gives CDR1 MNHNY, CDR2 SVGAGI (reference sequence). CDR3 size: 13 residues. Trimming removed 8 bases from V and 6 bases from J; junction bases left unmatched: 6. This chain's CDR3 is CASRGGTSNEQFF. The CDR3 bases are TGTGCCAGCCGAGGGGGGACTAGCAATGAGCAGTTCTTC.

This chain uses TRBV19 with TRBJ2-1; TRBD2 agrees at 15 bases. The CDR3 contains 20 residues. The germline gives CDR1 LNHDA, CDR2 SQIVND (reference sequence). V lost 4 bases and J lost 1; bases outside the gene matches: 11. The CDR3 coding sequence is TGTGCCAGTAGTACAAGGCCCGGGACTAGCGGGGGGCTTTCCTACAATGAGCAGTTCTTC. This codes for CASSTRPGTSGGLSYNEQFF.

Comments on this clone: Other DNA sequences within the sample encode an identical CDR3. This chain links TRBV11-2 with TRBJ1-1; D gene ambiguous. This CDR3 is built from 13 residues. Deletions cut 1 base from V and 1 base from J, with 4 bases between. Per germline, CDR1 SGHAT and CDR2 FQNNGV. In nucleotides, the CDR3 is TGTGCCAGCAGCTTAGCCCCGAACACTGAAGCTTTCTTT. Translated, it gives CASSLAPNTEAFF. Full variable domain (outside the CDR3, taken from reference TRBV11-2 and TRBJ1-1): EAGVAQSPRYKIIEKRQSVAFWCNPISGHATLYWYQQILGQGPKLLIQFQNNGVVDDSQLPKDRFSAERLKGVDSTLKIQPAKLEDSAVYLCASSLAPNTEAFFGQGTRLTVV.

This chain links TRBV5-1 with TRBJ2-7; D call uncertain. CDR1 SGHRS and CDR2 YFSETQ come from the germline V gene. Trimming took 2 bases from V and 6 from J, leaving 9 bases between them. This CDR3 is built from 12 residues. CDR3 sequence reads: CASSFPSIEQYF. In nucleotides, the CDR3 is TGCGCCAGCAGCTTCCCCTCTATCGAGCAGTACTTC.

Turning to this clone: Within the sample, other DNA sequences also encode this same CDR3. The chain joins TRBV5-6 to TRBJ2-1; D is perhaps TRBD1 (5 bases). CDR3 length: 12 residues. Germline values: CDR1 SGHDT, CDR2 YYEEEE. V was trimmed by 2 bases and J by 8 bases, leaving 8 bases between them. CDR3 residues: CASSLSGYEQFF. The CDR3 nucleotides are TGTGCCAGCAGCTTATCAGGGTATGAGCAGTTCTTC.

This chain links TRBV6-5 with TRBJ1-1; a weak D match, TRBD1 (5 bases). The V end lost 8 bases, the J end lost 7 bases, and 14 bases lay between the germline ends. There are 12 residues in the CDR3. Germline-derived CDR1 and CDR2 are MNHEY and SVGAGI. The CDR3 coding sequence is TGTGCCAGCGGATTAGGGGCTCTTGAAGCTTTCTTT. This sequence encodes CASGLGALEAFF.

The genes are TRBV4-1 and TRBJ1-2; unclear D gene. Trimming left V 1 base short and J 4 bases short, with 13 bases between. CDR1 and CDR2 from the germline V gene are MGHRA and YSYEKL. CDR3 length: 15 residues. Here the CDR3 reads CASSQAHSNGYGYTF. In DNA, the CDR3 is TGCGCCAGCAGCCAAGCCCACAGTAATGGCTATGGCTACACCTTC.

Concerning this clone itself: The same CDR3 also results from other DNA sequences found in this sample. The CDR3 DNA sequence: TGTGCCAGCAGTTTAAGAGGGTACAATGAGCAGTTCTTC. This codes for CASSLRGYNEQFF. This chain connects TRBV27 to TRBJ2-1; D may be TRBD2 (5 bases). This CDR3 region has 13 residues. V lost 2 bases to trimming and J lost 4 bases, with 6 bases between them. Germline CDR1 reads MNHEY; CDR2 reads SMNVEV (reference sequence).

The chain joins TRBV5-1 to TRBJ2-1; D not resolved. There are 14 residues in the CDR3. CDR1 and CDR2 (germline): SGHRS, YFSETQ. V lost 4 bases and J lost 2, with 10 bases in between. The CDR3 protein is CASSPQSPYNEQFF. The DNA of the CDR3 is TGCGCCAGCAGCCCCCAGAGCCCCTACAATGAGCAGTTCTTC. Together with reference TRBV5-1 and TRBJ2-1, the CDR3 gives the full variable domain: KAGVTQTPRYLIKTRGQQVTLSCSPISGHRSVSWYQQTPGQGLQFLFEYFSETQRNKGNFPGRFSGRQFSNSRSEMNVSTLELGDSALYLCASSPQSPYNEQFFGPGTRLTVL.

This sequence joins TRBV5-6 and TRBJ2-1, with TRBD2 identical over 7 bases. Trimming at V came to 0 bases and at J to 4 bases, leaving 4 bases not matched to a gene. The germline CDR1 and CDR2 sequences are SGHDT and YYEEEE. The CDR3 has 15 residues. The CDR3 here is CASSLAGGLYNEQFF. Written as DNA, the CDR3 is TGTGCCAGCAGCTTGGCGGGAGGCCTATACAATGAGCAGTTCTTC. The variable domain in full, completed from reference TRBV5-6 and TRBJ2-1, reads DAGVTQSPTHLIKTRGQQVTLRCSPKSGHDTVSWYQQALGQGPQFIFQYYEEEERQRGNFPDRFSGHQFPNYSSELNVNALLLGDSALYLCASSLAGGLYNEQFFGPGTRLTVL.

V is TRBV6-5 and J is TRBJ2-7; D remains unclear. The V gene lost 6 bases and the J gene lost 3 bases, with 12 bases spanning the gap. The CDR3 spans 13 residues. Germline lookup yields CDR1 MNHEY and CDR2 SVGAGI. In nucleotides, the CDR3 is TGTGCCAGCAGCCTTTCGGTCCTCTACGAGCAGTACTTC. Its protein is CASSLSVLYEQYF.

This chain joins TRBV6-1 and TRBJ2-7; 7 positions match TRBD1. The V gene's germline CDR1 is MNHNS and CDR2 SASEGT. Unmatched junction bases numbered 3, after V lost 5 bases and J lost 2 bases. The CDR3 length is 13 residues. The CDR3 protein is CASSLGQPYEQYF. The CDR3 DNA sequence: TGTGCCAGCAGTCTGGGACAGCCCTACGAGCAGTACTTC.

This clone was seen a single time. The rearrangement uses TRBV6-1 and TRBJ1-2; D is ambiguous. The ends were cut back, 2 bases at V and 0 bases at J, with 10 bases in the middle. Germline-derived CDR1 and CDR2 are MNHNS and SASEGT. This CDR3 has 15 residues. CDR3 protein: CASSERQFPNYGYTF. CDR3 sequence (DNA): TGTGCCAGCAGTGAAAGGCAGTTTCCTAACTATGGCTACACCTTC.